Detailed here is one T cell receptor (beta chain). This specimen comes from a study of blood T cell repertoires in COVID-19. Study-wide context: Italy, Spain and the United States were the sources of the convalescent and acute COVID-19 samples. PBMCs, B-cell-depleted T cells, or T cells provided the cDNA or gDNA that made up the material.

Germline CDR1 and CDR2: SEHNR and FQNEAQ (reference sequence). V trimming: 4 bases; J trimming: 6 bases; junction bases outside the gene matches: 6. The CDR3 has 15 amino acids. Source study methods: It was from reference gene primer amplification that nucleated cell counts were estimated. Assay used: immunoSEQ multiplex PCR; TCRdb lists only in-frame clones, some missing. D and trimming were read from the DNA, whereas the V and J calls and clone size are those reported in that table. The sample has over 130,000 clones, 86% seen once. Sequenced material: peripheral blood. The origin of this receptor is an older man with acute or convalescent COVID-19. The chain carries TRBV7-9 and TRBJ2-2, with 9 bases matching TRBD1. CDR3 protein: CASSYPGQGSGELFF. The CDR3 nucleotides read TGTGCCAGCAGCTACCCGGGACAGGGCTCCGGGGAGCTGTTTTTT. Full variable domain (outside the CDR3, taken from reference TRBV7-9 and TRBJ2-2): DTGVSQNPRHKITKRGQNVTFRCDPISEHNRLYWYRQTLGQGPEFLTYFQNEAQLEKSRLLSDRFSAERPKGSFSTLEIQRTEQGDSAMYLCASSYPGQGSGELFFGEGSRLTVL.